The clone carrying this T cell receptor (beta chain) was detected once. Its specificity is unknown. The sample comes from a study of graft-versus-host responses after intestinal transplantation. At the level of the study: Recipients had transplants, and these were multivisceral, liver-intestinal, or isolated intestinal. Anti-thymocyte globulin induction preceded around 3 years of tacrolimus and steroid maintenance in all recipients. Whole-study findings and limits: GvH clones surfaced in recipient marrow, some emerging earlier in ileum or blood. Individuals who had graft-donor T cell macrochimerism had allografts that showed high graft-versus-host to host-versus-graft clonal ratios.

Repertoires were generated with immunoSEQ multiplex PCR, while TCRdb's copy carries only in-frame clones and drops some. Here the sample spans tens of thousands of clones, about 94% being singletons. The CDR3 has 17 residues. Germline lookup yields CDR1 SGHDT and CDR2 YYEEEE. Germline trimming cut 4 bases from V and 2 bases from J; bases unmatched to any gene: 4. The clonotype originates from a human patient who received an intestinal transplant, so some T cells may come from the graft donor. The chain links TRBV5-6 to TRBJ2-6, with TRBD1 matching 12 bases. Source: PBMCs, taken 16 days after intestinal transplant. The chain's CDR3 is CASSPGTGGAGANVLTF. The CDR3 nucleotides are TGTGCCAGCAGCCCCGGGACAGGGGGCGCTGGGGCCAACGTCCTGACTTTC.